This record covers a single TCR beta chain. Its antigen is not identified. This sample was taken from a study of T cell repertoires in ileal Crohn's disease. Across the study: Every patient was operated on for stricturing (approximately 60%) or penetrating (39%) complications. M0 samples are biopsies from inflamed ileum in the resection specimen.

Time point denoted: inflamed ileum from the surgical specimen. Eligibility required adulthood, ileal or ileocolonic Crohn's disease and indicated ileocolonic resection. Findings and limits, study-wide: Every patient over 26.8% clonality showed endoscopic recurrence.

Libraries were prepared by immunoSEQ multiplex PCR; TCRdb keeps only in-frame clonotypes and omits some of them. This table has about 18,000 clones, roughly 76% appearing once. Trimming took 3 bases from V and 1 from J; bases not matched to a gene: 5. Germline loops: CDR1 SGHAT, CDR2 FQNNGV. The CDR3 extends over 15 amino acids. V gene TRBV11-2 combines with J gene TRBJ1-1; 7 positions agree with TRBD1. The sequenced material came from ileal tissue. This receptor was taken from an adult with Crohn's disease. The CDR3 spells CASSFYGTENTEAFF. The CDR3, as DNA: TGTGCCAGCAGCTTTTATGGGACAGAGAACACTGAAGCTTTCTTT.